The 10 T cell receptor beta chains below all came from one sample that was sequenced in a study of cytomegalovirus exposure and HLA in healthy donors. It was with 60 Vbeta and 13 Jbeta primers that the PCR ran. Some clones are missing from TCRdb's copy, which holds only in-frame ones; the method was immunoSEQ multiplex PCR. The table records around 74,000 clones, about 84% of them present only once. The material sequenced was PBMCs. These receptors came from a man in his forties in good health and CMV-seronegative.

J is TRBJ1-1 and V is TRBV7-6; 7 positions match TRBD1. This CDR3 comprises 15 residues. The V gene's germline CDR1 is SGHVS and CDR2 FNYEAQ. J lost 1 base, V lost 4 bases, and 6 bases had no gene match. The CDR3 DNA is TGTGCCAGCAGCTCACAAGGGACAGCGAACACTGAAGCTTTCTTT. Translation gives CASSSQGTANTEAFF. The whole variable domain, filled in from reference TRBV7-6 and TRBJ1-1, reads GAGVSQSPRYKVTKRGQDVALRCDPISGHVSLYWYRQALGQGPEFLTYFNYEAQQDKSGLPNDRFSAERPEGSISTLTIQRTEQRDSAMYRCASSSQGTANTEAFFGQGTRLTVV.

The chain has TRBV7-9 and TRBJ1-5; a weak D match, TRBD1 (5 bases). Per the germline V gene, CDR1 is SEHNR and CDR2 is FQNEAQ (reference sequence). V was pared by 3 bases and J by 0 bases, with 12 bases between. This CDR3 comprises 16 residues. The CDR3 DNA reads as TGTGCCAGCAGCTTCCCCGGACAAAATAGCAATCAGCCCCAGCATTTT. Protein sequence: CASSFPGQNSNQPQHF.

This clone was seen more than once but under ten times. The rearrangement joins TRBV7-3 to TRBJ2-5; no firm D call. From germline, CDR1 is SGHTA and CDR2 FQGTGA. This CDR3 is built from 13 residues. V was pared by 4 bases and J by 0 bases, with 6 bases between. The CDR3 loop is CASSSRNQETQYF. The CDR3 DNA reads TGTGCCAGCAGCTCGCGGAACCAAGAGACCCAGTACTTC.

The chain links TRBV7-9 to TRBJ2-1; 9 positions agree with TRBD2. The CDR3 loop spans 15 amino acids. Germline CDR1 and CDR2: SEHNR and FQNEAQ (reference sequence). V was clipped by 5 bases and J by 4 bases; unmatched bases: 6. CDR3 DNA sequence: TGTGCCAGCAGCACCCTAGCGGGGAGATACAATGAGCAGTTCTTC. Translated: CASSTLAGRYNEQFF.

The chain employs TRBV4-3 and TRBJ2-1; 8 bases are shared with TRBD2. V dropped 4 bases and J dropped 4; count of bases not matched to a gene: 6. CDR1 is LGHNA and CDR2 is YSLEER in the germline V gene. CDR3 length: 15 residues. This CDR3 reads CASSPQSGGYNEQFF. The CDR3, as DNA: TGCGCCAGCAGCCCCCAGAGCGGGGGTTACAATGAGCAGTTCTTC.

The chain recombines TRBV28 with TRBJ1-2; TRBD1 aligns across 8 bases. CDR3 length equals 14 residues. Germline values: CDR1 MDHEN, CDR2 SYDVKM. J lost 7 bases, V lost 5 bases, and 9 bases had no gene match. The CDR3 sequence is CASSTLQGATGYTF. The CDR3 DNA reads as TGTGCCAGCAGTACCTTGCAGGGGGCTACTGGCTACACCTTC.

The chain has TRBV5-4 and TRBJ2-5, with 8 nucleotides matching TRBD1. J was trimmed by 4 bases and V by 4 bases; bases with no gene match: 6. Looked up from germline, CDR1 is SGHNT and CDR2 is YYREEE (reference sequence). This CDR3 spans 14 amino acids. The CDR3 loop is CASSQQGAAETQYF. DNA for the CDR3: TGTGCCAGCAGCCAGCAGGGGGCCGCAGAGACCCAGTACTTC.

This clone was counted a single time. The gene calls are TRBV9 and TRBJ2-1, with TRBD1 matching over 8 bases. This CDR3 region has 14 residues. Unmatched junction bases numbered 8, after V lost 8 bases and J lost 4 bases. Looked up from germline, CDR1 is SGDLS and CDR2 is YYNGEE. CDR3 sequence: CARSRDRHYNEQFF. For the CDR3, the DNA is TGTGCCAGATCCCGGGACAGGCATTACAATGAGCAGTTCTTC.

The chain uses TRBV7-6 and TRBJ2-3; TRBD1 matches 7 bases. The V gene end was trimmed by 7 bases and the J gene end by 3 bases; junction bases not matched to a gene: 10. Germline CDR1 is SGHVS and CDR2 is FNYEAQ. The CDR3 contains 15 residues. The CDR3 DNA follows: TGTGCCAGCACGCTTTTGGGACAGAATACAGATACGCAGTATTTT. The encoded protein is CASTLLGQNTDTQYF.

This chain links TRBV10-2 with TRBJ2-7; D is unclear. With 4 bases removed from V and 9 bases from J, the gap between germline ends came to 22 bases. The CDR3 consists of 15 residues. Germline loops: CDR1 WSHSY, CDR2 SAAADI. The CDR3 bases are TGCGCCAGCAGTGGTCAAAAGAACTCTCGTCCTTGGCAGTACTTC. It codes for CASSGQKNSRPWQYF.